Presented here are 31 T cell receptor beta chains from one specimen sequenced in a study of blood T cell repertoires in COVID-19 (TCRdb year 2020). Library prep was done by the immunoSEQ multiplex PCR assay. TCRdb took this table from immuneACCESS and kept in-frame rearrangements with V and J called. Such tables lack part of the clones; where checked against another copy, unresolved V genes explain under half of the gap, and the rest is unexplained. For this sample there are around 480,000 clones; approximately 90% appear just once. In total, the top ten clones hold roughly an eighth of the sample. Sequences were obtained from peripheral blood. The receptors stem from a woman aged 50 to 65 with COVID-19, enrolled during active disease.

The CDR3 nucleotides are TGTGCCTGGGCCAGTCGCACTGAAGCTTTCTTT. Its protein is CAWASRTEAFF. V is TRBV30 and J is TRBJ1-1; D is ambiguous. This CDR3 comprises 11 residues. In germline, CDR1 is GTSNPN, CDR2 SVGIG (reference sequence). V was shortened by 5 bases and J by 4 bases, with 8 bases between the two germline ends. Variable domain in full (rest from reference TRBV30 and TRBJ1-1): SQTIHQWPATLVQPVGSPLSLECTVEGTSNPNLYWYRQAAGRGLQLLFYSVGIGQISSEVPQNLSASRPQDRQFILSSKKLLLSDSGFYLCAWASRTEAFFGQGTRLTVV.

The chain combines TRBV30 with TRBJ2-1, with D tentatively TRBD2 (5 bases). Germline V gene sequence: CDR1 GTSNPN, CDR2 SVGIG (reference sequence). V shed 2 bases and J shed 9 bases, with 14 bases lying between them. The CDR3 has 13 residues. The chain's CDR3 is CAWSLSLDGEQFF. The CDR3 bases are TGTGCCTGGAGTCTCTCACTAGATGGTGAGCAGTTCTTC.

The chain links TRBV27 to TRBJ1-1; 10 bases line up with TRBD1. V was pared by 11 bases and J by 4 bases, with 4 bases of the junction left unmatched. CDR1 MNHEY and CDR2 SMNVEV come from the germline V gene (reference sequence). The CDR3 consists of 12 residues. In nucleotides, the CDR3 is TGTGCCGTTTGGACAGGGGGCACTGAAGCTTTCTTT. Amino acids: CAVWTGGTEAFF.

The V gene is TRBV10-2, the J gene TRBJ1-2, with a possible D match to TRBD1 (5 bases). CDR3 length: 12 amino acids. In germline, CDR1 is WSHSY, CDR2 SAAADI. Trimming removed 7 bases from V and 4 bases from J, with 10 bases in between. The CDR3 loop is CASTDGGYGYTF. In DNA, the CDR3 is TGCGCCAGCACGGACGGGGGCTATGGCTACACCTTC.

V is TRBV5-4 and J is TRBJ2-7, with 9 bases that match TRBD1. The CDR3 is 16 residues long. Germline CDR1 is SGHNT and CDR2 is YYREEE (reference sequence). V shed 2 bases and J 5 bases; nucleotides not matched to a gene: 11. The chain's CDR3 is CASSFSLGQGLNEQYF. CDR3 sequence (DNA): TGTGCCAGCAGCTTTTCATTGGGACAGGGATTGAACGAGCAGTACTTC.

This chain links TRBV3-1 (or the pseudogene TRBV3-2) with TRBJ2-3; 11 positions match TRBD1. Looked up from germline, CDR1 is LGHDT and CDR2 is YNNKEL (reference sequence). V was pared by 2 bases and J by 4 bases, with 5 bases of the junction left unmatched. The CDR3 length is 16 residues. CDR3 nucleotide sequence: TGTGCCAGCAGCCAACGAGGACAGGGGGCCCCAGATACGCAGTATTTT. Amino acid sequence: CASSQRGQGAPDTQYF.

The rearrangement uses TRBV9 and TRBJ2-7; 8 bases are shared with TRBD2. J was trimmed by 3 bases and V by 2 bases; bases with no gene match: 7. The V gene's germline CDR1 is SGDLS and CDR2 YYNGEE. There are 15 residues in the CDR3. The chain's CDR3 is CASSVSAAGVYEQYF. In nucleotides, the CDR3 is TGTGCCAGCAGCGTTTCTGCAGCGGGGGTCTACGAGCAGTACTTC.

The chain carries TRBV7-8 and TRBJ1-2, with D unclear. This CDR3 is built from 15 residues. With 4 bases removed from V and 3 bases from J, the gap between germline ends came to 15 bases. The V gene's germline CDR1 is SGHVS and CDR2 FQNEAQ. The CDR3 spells CASSSDPRGDYGYTF. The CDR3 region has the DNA TGTGCCAGCAGCTCCGACCCACGCGGGGACTATGGCTACACCTTC.

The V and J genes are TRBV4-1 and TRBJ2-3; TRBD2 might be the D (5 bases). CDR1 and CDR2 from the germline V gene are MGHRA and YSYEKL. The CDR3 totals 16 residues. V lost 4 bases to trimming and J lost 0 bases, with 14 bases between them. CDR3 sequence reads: CASSPVLGESTDTQYF. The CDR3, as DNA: TGCGCCAGCAGCCCCGTCCTCGGGGAGAGCACAGATACGCAGTATTTT.

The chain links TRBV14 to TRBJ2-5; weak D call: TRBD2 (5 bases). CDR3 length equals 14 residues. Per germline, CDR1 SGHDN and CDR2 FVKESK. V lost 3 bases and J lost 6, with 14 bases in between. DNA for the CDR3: TGTGCCAGCAGCCAGGGGATCTGGAGGAAGACCCAGTACTTC. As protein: CASSQGIWRKTQYF.

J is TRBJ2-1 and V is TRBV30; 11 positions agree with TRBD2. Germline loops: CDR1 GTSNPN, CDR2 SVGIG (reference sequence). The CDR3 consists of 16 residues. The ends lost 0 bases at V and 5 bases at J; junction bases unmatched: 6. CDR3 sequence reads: CAWSVTSGGWNNEQFF. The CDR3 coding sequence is TGTGCCTGGAGTGTTACTAGCGGGGGCTGGAACAATGAGCAGTTCTTC.

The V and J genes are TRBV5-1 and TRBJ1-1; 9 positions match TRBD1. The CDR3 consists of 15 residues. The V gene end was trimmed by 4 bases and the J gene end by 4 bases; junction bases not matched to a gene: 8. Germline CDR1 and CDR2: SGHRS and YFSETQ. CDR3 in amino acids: CASSPRTGVSTEAFF. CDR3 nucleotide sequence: TGCGCCAGCAGCCCCCGGACAGGGGTTAGCACTGAAGCTTTCTTT.

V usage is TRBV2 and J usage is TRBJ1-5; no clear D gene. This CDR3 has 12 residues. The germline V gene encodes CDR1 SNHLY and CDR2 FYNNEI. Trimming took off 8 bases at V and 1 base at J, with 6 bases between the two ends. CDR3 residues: CASAQSNQPQHF. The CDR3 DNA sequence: TGTGCCAGCGCACAGAGCAATCAGCCCCAGCATTTT.

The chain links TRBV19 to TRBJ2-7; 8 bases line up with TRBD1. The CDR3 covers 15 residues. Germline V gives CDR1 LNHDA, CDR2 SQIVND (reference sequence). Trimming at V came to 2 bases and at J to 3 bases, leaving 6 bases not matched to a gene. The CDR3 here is CASSITIDRGYEQYF. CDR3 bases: TGTGCCAGTAGTATAACTATTGACAGGGGCTACGAGCAGTACTTC.

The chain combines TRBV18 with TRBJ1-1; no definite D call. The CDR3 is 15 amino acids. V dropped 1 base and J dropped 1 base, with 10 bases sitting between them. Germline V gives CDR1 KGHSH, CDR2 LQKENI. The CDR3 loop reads CASSPLVTANTEAFF. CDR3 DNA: TGTGCCAGCTCACCACTAGTTACAGCGAACACTGAAGCTTTCTTT. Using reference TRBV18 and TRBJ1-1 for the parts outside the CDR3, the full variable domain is NAGVMQNPRHLVRRRGQEARLRCSPMKGHSHVYWYRQLPEEGLKFMVYLQKENIIDESGMPKERFSAEFPKEGPSILRIQQVVRGDSAAYFCASSPLVTANTEAFFGQGTRLTVV.

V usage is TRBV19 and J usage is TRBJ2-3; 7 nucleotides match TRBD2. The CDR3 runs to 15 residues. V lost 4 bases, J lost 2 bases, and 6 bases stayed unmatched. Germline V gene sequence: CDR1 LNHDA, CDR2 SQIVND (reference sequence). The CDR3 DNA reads TGTGCCAGTAGTAGGGGAGGGTCAAACACAGATACGCAGTATTTT. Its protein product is CASSRGGSNTDTQYF.

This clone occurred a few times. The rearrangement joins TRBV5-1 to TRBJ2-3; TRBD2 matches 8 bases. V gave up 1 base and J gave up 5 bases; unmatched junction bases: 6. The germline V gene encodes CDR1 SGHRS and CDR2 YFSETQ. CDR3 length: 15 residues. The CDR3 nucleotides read TGCGCCAGCAGCTTGACCGCGGGGGGAAGAGATACGCAGTATTTT. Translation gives CASSLTAGGRDTQYF.

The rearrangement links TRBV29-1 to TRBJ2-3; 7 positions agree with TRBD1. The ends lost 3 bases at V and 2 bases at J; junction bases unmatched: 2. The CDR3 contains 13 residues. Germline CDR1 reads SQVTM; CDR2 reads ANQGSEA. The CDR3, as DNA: TGCAGCGTTGACGAGGGGGCCACAGATACGCAGTATTTT. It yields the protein CSVDEGATDTQYF.

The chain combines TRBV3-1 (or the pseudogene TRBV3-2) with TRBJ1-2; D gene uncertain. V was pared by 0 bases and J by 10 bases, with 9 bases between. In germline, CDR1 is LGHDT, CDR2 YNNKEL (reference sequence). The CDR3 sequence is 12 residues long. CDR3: CASSQDTASYTF. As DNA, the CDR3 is TGTGCCAGCAGCCAAGATACAGCCTCCTACACCTTC.

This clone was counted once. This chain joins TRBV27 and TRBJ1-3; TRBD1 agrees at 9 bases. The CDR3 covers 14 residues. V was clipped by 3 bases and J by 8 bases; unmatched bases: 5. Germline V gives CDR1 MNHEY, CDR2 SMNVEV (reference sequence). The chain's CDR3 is CASSFLDRGDTIYF. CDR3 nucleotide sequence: TGTGCCAGCAGTTTCTTGGACAGGGGAGACACCATATATTTT.

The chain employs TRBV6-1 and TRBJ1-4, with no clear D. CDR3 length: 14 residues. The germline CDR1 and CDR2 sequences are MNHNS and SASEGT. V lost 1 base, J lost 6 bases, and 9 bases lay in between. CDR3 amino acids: CASSEGTYYEKLFF. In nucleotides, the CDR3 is TGTGCCAGCAGTGAAGGGACTTACTATGAAAAACTGTTTTTT.

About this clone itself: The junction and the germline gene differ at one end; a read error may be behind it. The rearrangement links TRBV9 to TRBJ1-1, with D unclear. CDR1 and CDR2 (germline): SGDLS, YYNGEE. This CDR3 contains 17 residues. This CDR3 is CASSVESGNYLKTEAFF. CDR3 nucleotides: TGTGCCAGCAGCGTAGAGTCGGGGAACTACTTGAAGACTGAAGCTTTCTTT. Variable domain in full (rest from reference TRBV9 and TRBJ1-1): DSGVTQTPKHLITATGQRVTLRCSPRSGDLSVYWYQQSLDQGLQFLIQYYNGEERAKGNILERFSAQQFPDLHSELNLSSLELGDSALYFCASSVESGNYLKTEAFFGQGTRLTVV.

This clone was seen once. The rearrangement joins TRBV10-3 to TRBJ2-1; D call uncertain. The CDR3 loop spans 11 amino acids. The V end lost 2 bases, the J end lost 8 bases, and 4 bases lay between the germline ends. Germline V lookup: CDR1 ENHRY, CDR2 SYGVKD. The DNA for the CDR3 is TGTGCCATCAGTGAGACAGATGAGCAGTTCTTC. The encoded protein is CAISETDEQFF.

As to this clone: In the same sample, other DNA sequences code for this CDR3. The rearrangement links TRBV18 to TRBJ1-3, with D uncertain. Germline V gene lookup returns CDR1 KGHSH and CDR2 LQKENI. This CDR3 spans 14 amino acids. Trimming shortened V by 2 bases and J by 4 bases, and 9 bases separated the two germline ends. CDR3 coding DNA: TGTGCCAGCTCACCATCGGGTTCCGGAAACACCATATATTTT. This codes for CASSPSGSGNTIYF.

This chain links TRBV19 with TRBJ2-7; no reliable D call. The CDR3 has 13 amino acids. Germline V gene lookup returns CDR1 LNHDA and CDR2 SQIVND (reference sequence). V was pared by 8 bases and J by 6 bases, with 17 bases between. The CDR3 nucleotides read TGTGCCAGTTCGGTGAGGTCACCGGGCGAGCAGTACTTC. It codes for CASSVRSPGEQYF.

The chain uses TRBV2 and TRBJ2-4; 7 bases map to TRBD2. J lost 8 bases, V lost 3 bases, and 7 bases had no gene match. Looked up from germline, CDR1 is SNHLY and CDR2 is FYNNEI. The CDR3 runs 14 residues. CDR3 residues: CASSDSTSEDIQYF. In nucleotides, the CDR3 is TGTGCCAGCAGTGATTCAACTAGCGAGGACATTCAGTACTTC.

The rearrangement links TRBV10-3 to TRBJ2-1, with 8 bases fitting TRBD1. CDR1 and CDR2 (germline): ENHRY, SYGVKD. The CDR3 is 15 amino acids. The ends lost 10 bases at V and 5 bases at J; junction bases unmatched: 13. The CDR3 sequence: CATWGARGLNNEQFF. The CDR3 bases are TGTGCCACGTGGGGGGCCAGGGGGCTAAACAATGAGCAGTTCTTC.

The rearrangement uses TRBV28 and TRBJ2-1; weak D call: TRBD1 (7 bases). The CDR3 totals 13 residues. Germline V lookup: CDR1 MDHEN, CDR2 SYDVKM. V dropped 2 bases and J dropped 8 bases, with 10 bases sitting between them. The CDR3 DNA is TGTGCCAGCAGTTTAGACAGGGAGGATGAGCAGTTCTTC. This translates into CASSLDREDEQFF. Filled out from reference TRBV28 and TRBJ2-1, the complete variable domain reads DVKVTQSSRYLVKRTGEKVFLECVQDMDHENMFWYRQDPGLGLRLIYFSYDVKMKEKGDIPEGYSVSREKKERFSLILESASTNQTSMYLCASSLDREDEQFFGPGTRLTVL.

The CDR3 region is CASSYLYSGGPQHF. CDR3 coding DNA: TGTGCCAGCAGTTACCTCTATTCCGGTGGGCCCCAGCATTTT. This rearrangement joins TRBV6-5 to TRBJ1-5; D ambiguous. V lost 2 bases and J lost 9, with 14 bases in between. The CDR3 loop spans 14 amino acids. CDR1 is MNHEY, CDR2 SVGAGI, per germline.

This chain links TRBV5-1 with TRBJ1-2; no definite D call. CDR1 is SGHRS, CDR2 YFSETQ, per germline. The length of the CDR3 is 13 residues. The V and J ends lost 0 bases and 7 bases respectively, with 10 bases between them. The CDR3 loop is CASSLGGIGGYTF. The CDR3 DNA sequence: TGCGCCAGCAGCTTGGGCGGGATTGGTGGCTACACCTTC.

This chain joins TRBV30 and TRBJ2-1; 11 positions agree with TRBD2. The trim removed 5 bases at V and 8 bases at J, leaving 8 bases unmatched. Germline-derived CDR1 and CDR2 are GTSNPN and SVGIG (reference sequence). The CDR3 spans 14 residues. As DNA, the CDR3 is TGTGCCTGGGCAATCTTAGCGGGGGGGCATGAGCAGTTCTTC. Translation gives CAWAILAGGHEQFF.